The 14 T cell receptor beta chains below come from one sample, sequenced in a study of human T cells and chemical hapten exposure. TCRdb reprocessed the RACE reads with MiXCR, giving one entry per CDR3 protein. The top ten hold more than 2.5% of the sample, which has about 71,000 distinct CDR3 sequences, around 10% seen once. Time point denoted: patch test 1, 2 weeks after DPC sensitization. Treatment in this sample: therapeutic diphenylcyclopropenone sensitization with weekly scalp DPC. Sequenced material: whole blood, taken in connection with sensitization to the hapten diphenylcyclopropenone (DPC). The receptor source for this set is a woman in her thirties or forties with alopecia areata. Some clones in this sample may be carry-over from other donors' samples.

In this sample, this clonotype turned up many times. The chain couples TRBV6-5 to TRBJ2-2, with 8 bases identical to TRBD1. There are 16 residues in the CDR3. V shed 2 bases, J shed 3 bases, and the junction held 5 bases outside the gene matches. The germline V gene encodes CDR1 MNHEY and CDR2 SVGAGI. The chain's CDR3 is CASSYADRGYTGELFF. Here the CDR3 DNA reads TGTGCCAGCAGTTACGCAGACAGGGGATACACCGGGGAGCTGTTTTTT.

This clonotype showed up many times. V and J are TRBV15 and TRBJ2-6; possibly TRBD1 or TRBD2 for D (5 bases each). CDR3 length: 18 amino acids. V was pared by 2 bases and J by 0 bases, with 14 bases between. The germline CDR1 and CDR2 sequences are LNHNV and YYDKDF (reference sequence). CDR3 residues: CATSRHGDGYSGANVLTF. DNA for the CDR3: TGTGCCACCAGCAGACATGGGGACGGTTACTCTGGGGCCAACGTCCTGACTTTC.

J is TRBJ1-6 and V is TRBV5-3, with 9 nucleotides matching TRBD1. TRBV5-3 is labeled an ORF, and its function is uncertain. The CDR3 loop spans 14 amino acids. CDR3 region: CSRQGVENNSPLHF. The DNA of the CDR3 is TGTTCCCGACAGGGGGTGGAGAATAATTCACCCCTCCACTTT.

This clonotype was recorded many times. The DNA for the CDR3 is TGTGCCAGCAGCCGGACAGGGGGCCAAGAGACCCAGTACTTC. This sequence encodes CASSRTGGQETQYF. This chain links TRBV11-1 with TRBJ2-5; 10 bases are a match to TRBD1. Germline CDR1 reads SGHAT; CDR2 reads FQDESV (reference sequence). This CDR3 has 14 residues. Unmatched junction bases numbered 1, after V lost 5 bases and J lost 1 base.

The V gene is TRBV6-5, the J gene TRBJ2-4, with D hard to call. This CDR3 is built from 14 residues. The V end was cut by 4 bases, the J end by 7 bases, with 14 bases between. Germline V gives CDR1 MNHEY, CDR2 SVGAGI. The CDR3 DNA follows: TGTGCCAGCAGTTCCGGGCGTACCGGGAACATTCAGTACTTC. It is translated as CASSSGRTGNIQYF.

This clonotype was observed at least ten times. The V gene is TRBV19, the J gene TRBJ1-5; TRBD1 aligns across 8 bases. This CDR3 spans 16 amino acids. Unmatched junction bases numbered 7, after V lost 5 bases and J lost 1 base. The germline gives CDR1 LNHDA, CDR2 SQIVND (reference sequence). The CDR3 sequence: CASSHTGGISNQPQHF. DNA for the CDR3: TGTGCCAGTAGTCATACAGGGGGAATAAGCAATCAGCCCCAGCATTTT.

This clonotype was counted only a few times. This chain links TRBV4-2 with TRBJ2-1; 7 bases match TRBD2. The germline V gene encodes CDR1 LGHNA and CDR2 YNFKEQ. With 6 bases clipped from V and 6 bases from J, the junction kept 17 bases outside the gene matches. The CDR3 consists of 17 residues. Here the CDR3 reads CASSVRRAGGGTNEQFF. DNA of the CDR3: TGTGCCAGCAGTGTTCGTCGGGCGGGCGGGGGAACCAATGAGCAGTTCTTC.

The gene calls are TRBV12-3 or TRBV12-4 and TRBJ1-1; D is unclear. The CDR3 contains 13 residues. Trimming took off 5 bases at V and 11 bases at J, with 18 bases between the two ends. CDR3 sequence reads: CASSPFPDQKAFF. The DNA for the CDR3 is TGTGCCAGCAGTCCCTTCCCCGATCAAAAGGCTTTCTTT.

This clonotype was counted ten times or more. The chain links TRBV6-2 or TRBV6-3 to TRBJ1-1; D possibly corresponds to TRBD1 (5 bases). The V and J ends lost 5 bases and 4 bases respectively, with 8 bases between them. The CDR3 length is 12 residues. Germline V gene lookup returns CDR1 MNHEY and CDR2 SVGEGT. CDR3 in amino acids: CASSPGGTEAFF. DNA of the CDR3: TGTGCCAGCAGTCCCGGGGGCACTGAAGCTTTCTTT.

The CDR3 protein is CASSLLAGGSYNEQFF. The DNA for the CDR3 is TGTGCCAGCAGCCTACTAGCGGGGGGATCTTACAATGAGCAGTTCTTC. The J gene is TRBJ2-1, the V gene TRBV6-5; 12 nucleotides agree with TRBD2. The length of the CDR3 is 16 residues. J gave up 4 bases and V 6 bases, and 7 bases lay outside the gene matches. Germline-derived CDR1 and CDR2 are MNHEY and SVGAGI.

V and J are TRBV12-3 or TRBV12-4 and TRBJ1-4; 9 bases agree with TRBD1. V gave up 5 bases and J gave up 6 bases; unmatched junction bases: 1. The CDR3 runs to 13 residues. Here the CDR3 DNA reads TGTGCCAGCAGTACAGGGGGCCATGAAAAACTGTTTTTT. Translation: CASSTGGHEKLFF.

This clonotype was detected only a few times. This chain uses TRBV11-2 with TRBJ2-7; D ambiguous. Germline V CDR1 and CDR2: SGHAT, FQNNGV. CDR3 length: 14 residues. V was cut by 2 bases and J by 2 bases, with 10 bases left in between. Here the CDR3 reads CASSLNRKPYEQYF. Written as DNA, the CDR3 is TGTGCCAGCAGCTTAAATCGCAAGCCCTACGAGCAGTACTTC.

This clonotype has only a few counts. The J gene is TRBJ2-7, the V gene TRBV7-2; 7 bases match TRBD1. Germline CDR1 is SGHTA and CDR2 is FQGNSA. With 0 bases clipped from V and 3 bases from J, the junction kept 8 bases outside the gene matches. The CDR3 loop spans 16 amino acids. The CDR3 sequence: CASSLADRVGNYEQYF. The DNA of the CDR3 is TGTGCCAGCAGCTTAGCCGACAGGGTTGGAAACTACGAGCAGTACTTC.

This clonotype was counted ten times or more. V is TRBV6-2 or TRBV6-3 and J is TRBJ2-3, with D possibly being TRBD2 (6 bases). CDR3 length: 14 residues. V lost 6 bases and J 7 bases, leaving 17 bases between the germline ends. The germline V gene encodes CDR1 MNHEY and CDR2 SVGEGT. CDR3 residues: CASSAPGDLNTQYF. CDR3 DNA: TGTGCCAGCAGCGCGCCGGGGGATTTGAATACGCAGTATTTT.